This TCR beta chain emerged from a study of CD8+CD57+ T cells in acquired aplastic anemia. Study context: When averaged, DNA from sorted CD4+ and CD8+ cells came to approximately 3.2 ug. Study conclusions and caveats: Roughly 29 was the count of CD8+ CDR3 sequences that patients shared with controls. Patients and controls had CD8+ Simpson's diversity values that were not significantly distinct.

This CDR3 comprises 15 residues. Germline CDR1 and CDR2: MGHDK and SYGVNS. Trimming took off 5 bases at V and 3 bases at J, with 17 bases between the two ends. This clonotype has a handful of counts. Its antigen remains unknown. Profiling of TCR beta VDJ combinations and CDR3 sequences used genomic DNA as template. TCRdb analysed the reads with MiXCR anew, one entry per CDR3 protein. Here the sample spans approximately 130,000 distinct CDR3 sequences, less than 45% being singletons. The specimen was sorted CD4+, CD8+, or CD8+CD57+ T cells (not recorded which) from PBMCs. This chain connects TRBV25-1 to TRBJ2-7, with D perhaps TRBD1 (7 bases). The clonotype comes from a human donor in good health, serving as a control. CDR3 DNA: TGTGCCAGCAGTCCCACCGACAGGGAGGACTACGAGCAGTACTTC. Its protein is CASSPTDREDYEQYF.